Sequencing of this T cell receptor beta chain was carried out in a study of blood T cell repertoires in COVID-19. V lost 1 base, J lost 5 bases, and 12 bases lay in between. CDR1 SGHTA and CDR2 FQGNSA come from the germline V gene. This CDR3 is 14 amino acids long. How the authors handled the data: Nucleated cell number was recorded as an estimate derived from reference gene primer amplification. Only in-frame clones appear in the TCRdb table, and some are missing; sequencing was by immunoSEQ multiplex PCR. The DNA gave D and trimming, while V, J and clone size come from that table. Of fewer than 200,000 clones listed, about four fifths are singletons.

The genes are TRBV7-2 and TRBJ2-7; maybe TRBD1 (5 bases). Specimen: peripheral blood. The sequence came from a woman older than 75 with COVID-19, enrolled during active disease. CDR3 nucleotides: TGTGCCAGCAGCTTAGGCCAGGGTCCCCACGAGCAGTACTTC. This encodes CASSLGQGPHEQYF. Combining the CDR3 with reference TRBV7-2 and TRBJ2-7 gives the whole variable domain GAGVSQSPSNKVTEKGKDVELRCDPISGHTALYWYRQSLGQGLEFLIYFQGNSAPDKSGLPSDRFSAERTGGSVSTLTIQRTQQEDSAVYLCASSLGQGPHEQYFGPGTRLTVT.